This T cell receptor (beta chain) comes out of a study of PD-1 blockade in classical Hodgkin lymphoma. Sequenced by immunoSEQ multiplex PCR; TCRdb stores in-frame clones only, minus some. The data hold 8,000 or so clones, with about 84% observed a single time. Time point: cycle 4 day 1 (C4D1), after about 6 weeks of nivolumab. Following autologous stem cell transplantation, relapse occurred in every patient, and exposure to brentuximab vedotin varied. The CDR3 runs 13 residues. Between the trimmed V and J ends, which lost 2 bases and 5 bases, there was a span of 10 bases. Germline V gene sequence: CDR1 SNHLY, CDR2 FYNNEI. The sample holds one count of this clone.

Specimen: peripheral blood mononuclear cells (PBMCs), collected before the fourth cycle of nivolumab. This sequence originates from a human donor with classical Hodgkin lymphoma. V gene TRBV2 combines with J gene TRBJ2-7, with unresolved D. CDR3 residues: CASSELVGDEQYF. For the CDR3, the DNA is TGTGCCAGCAGTGAATTGGTCGGCGACGAGCAGTACTTC.